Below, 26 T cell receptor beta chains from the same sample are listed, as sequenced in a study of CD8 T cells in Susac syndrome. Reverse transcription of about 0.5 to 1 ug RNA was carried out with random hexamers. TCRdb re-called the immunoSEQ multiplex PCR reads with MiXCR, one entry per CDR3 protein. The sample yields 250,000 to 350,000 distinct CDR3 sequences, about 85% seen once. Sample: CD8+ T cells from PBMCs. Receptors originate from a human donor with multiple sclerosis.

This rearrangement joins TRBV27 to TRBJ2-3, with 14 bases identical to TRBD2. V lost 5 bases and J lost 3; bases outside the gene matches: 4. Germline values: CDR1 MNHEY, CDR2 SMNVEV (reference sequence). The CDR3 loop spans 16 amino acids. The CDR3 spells CASSLGTSGRTDTQYF. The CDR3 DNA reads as TGTGCCAGCAGTCTGGGGACTAGCGGGAGAACAGATACGCAGTATTTT.

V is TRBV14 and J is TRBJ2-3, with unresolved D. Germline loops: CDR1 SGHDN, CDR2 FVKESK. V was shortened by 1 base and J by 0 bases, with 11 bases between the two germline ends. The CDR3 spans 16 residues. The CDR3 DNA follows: TGTGCCAGCAGCCAAGTCCTTGGCAGGAGCACAGATACGCAGTATTTT. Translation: CASSQVLGRSTDTQYF.

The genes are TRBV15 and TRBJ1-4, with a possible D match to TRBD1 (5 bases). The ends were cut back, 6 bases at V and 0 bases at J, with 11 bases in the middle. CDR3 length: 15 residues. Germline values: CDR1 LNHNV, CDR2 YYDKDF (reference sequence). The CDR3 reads CATRGGSATNEKLFF. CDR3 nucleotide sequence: TGTGCCACCAGGGGGGGGAGTGCAACTAATGAAAAACTGTTTTTT. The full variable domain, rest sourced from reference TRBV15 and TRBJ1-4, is DAMVIQNPRYQVTQFGKPVTLSCSQTLNHNVMYWYQQKSSQAPKLLFHYYDKDFNNEADTPDNFQSRRPNTSFCFLDIRSPGLGDTAMYLCATRGGSATNEKLFFGSGTQLSVL.

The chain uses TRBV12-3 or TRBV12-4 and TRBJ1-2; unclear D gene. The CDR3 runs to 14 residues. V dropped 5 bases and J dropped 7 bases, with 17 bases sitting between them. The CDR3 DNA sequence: TGTGCCAGCAGTCCCCTCCCTCAAGCGGGTGGCTACACCTTC. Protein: CASSPLPQAGGYTF.

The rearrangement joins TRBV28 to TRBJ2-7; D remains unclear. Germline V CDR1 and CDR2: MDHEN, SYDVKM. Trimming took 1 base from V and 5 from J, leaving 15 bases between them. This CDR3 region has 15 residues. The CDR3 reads CASSLSLPKSDEQYF. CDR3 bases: TGTGCCAGCAGTTTATCGCTCCCGAAATCGGACGAGCAGTACTTC.

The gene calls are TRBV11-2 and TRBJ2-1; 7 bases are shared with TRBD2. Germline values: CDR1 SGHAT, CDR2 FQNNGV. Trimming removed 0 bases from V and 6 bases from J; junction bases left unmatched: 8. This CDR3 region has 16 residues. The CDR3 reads CASSLDGPSGINEQFF. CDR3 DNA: TGTGCCAGCAGCTTAGATGGCCCTAGCGGAATCAATGAGCAGTTCTTC.

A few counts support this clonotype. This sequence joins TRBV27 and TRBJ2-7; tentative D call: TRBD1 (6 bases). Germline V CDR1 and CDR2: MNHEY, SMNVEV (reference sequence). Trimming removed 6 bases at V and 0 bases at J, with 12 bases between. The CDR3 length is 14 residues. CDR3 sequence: CASSPSRGSYEQYF. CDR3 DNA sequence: TGTGCCAGCAGCCCCAGCAGGGGCTCCTACGAGCAGTACTTC.

In DNA form, the CDR3 reads TGTGCCAGCAGCCCAGCTATCGGGAGGGCAGGTTCTACGCAGTATTTT. It specifies CASSPAIGRAGSTQYF. The chain has TRBV7-9 and TRBJ2-3; 8 nucleotides align to TRBD2. CDR1 and CDR2 from the germline V gene are SEHNR and FQNEAQ (reference sequence). The CDR3 has 16 amino acids. V was clipped by 5 bases and J by 8 bases; unmatched bases: 15.

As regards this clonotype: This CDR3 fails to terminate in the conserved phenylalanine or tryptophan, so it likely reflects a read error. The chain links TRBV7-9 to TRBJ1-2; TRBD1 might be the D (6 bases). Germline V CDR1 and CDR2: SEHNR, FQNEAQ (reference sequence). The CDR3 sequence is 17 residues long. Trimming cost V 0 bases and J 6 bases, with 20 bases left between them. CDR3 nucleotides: TGTGCCAGCAGCTTAGCGATGACGAACAGGGTTGGGGATGGCTACACCCTC. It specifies CASSLAMTNRVGDGYTL.

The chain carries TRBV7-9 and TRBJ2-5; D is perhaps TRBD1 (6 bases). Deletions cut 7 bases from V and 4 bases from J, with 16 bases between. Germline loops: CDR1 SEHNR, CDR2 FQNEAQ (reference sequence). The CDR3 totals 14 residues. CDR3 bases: TGTGCCAGCACCATGATTTCACAGGGAGAGACCCAGTACTTC. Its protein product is CASTMISQGETQYF.

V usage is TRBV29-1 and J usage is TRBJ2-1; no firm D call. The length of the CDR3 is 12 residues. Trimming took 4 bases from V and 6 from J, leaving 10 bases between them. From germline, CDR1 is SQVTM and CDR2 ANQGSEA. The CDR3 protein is CSVVAAANEQFF. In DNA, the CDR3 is TGCAGCGTTGTGGCGGCCGCCAATGAGCAGTTCTTC.

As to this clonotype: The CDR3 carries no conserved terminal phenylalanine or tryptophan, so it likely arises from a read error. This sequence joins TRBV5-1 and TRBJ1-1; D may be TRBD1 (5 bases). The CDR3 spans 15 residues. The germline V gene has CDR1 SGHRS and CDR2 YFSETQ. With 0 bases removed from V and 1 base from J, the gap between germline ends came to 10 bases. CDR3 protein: CASSLGAGGNTEAFS. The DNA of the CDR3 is TGCGCCAGCAGCTTGGGGGCCGGGGGGAACACTGAAGCTTTCTCT.

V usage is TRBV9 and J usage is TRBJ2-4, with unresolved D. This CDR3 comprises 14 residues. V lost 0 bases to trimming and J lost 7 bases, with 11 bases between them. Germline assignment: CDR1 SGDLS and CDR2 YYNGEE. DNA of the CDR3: TGTGCCAGCAGCGTAGGGCCTGGCGCCAACATTCAGTACTTC. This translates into CASSVGPGANIQYF.

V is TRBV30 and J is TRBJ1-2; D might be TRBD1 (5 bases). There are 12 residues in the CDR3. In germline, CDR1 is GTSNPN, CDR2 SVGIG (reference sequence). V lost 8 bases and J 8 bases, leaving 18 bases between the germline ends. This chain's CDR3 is CALGTESRGYTF. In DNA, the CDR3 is TGTGCCCTTGGGACCGAGAGTAGGGGCTACACCTTC.

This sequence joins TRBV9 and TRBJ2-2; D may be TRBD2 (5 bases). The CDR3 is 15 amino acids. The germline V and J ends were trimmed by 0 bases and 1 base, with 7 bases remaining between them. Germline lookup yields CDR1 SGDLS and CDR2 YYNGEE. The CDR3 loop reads CASSVAGMNTGELFF. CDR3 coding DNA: TGTGCCAGCAGCGTAGCGGGGATGAACACCGGGGAGCTGTTTTTT.

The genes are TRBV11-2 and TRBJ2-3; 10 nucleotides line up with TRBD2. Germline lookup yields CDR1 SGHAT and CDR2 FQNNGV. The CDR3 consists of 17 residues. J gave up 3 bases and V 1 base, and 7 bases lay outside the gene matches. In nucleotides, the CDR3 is TGTGCCAGCAGCTTAGTGCCTAGCGGGAGTCTGACAGATACGCAGTATTTT. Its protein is CASSLVPSGSLTDTQYF. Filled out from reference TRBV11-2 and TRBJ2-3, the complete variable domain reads EAGVAQSPRYKIIEKRQSVAFWCNPISGHATLYWYQQILGQGPKLLIQFQNNGVVDDSQLPKDRFSAERLKGVDSTLKIQPAKLEDSAVYLCASSLVPSGSLTDTQYFGPGTRLTVL.

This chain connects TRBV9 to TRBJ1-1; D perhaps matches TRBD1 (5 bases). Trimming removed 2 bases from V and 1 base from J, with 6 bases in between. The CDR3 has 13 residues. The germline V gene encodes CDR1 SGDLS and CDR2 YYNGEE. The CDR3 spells CASSVQGNTEAFF. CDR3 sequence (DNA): TGTGCCAGCAGCGTTCAGGGGAACACTGAAGCTTTCTTT.

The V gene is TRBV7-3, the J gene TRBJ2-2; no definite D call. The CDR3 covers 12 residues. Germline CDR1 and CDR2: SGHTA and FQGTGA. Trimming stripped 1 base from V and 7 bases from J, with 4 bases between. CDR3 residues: CASSLRDGELFF. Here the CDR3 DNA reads TGTGCCAGCAGCTTAAGGGACGGGGAGCTGTTTTTT.

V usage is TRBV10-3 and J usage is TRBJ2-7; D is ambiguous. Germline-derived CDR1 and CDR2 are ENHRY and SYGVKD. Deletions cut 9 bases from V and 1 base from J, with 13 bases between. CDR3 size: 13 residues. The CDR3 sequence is CAIRGALSYEQYF. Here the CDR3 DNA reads TGTGCCATTCGTGGAGCGCTTTCCTACGAGCAGTACTTC.

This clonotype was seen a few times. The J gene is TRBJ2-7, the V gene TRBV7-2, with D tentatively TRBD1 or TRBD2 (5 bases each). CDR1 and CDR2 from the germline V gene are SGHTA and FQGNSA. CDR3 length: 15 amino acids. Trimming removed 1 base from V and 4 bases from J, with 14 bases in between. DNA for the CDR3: TGTGCCAGCAGCTTAGAAGTGGGACGGCTTTACGAGCAGTACTTC. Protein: CASSLEVGRLYEQYF.

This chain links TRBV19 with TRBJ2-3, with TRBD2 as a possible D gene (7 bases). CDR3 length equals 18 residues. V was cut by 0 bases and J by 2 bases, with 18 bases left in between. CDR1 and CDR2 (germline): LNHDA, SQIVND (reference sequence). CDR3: CASSIDLFGGRNTDTQYF. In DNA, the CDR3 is TGTGCCAGTAGTATAGATCTATTCGGGGGGCGGAACACAGATACGCAGTATTTT.

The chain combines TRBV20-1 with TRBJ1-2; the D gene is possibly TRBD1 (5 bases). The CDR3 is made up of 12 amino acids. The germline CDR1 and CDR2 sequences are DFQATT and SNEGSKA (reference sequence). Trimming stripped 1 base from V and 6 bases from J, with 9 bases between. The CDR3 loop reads CSARGGADGYTF. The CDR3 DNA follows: TGCAGTGCTAGAGGGGGCGCGGATGGCTACACCTTC.

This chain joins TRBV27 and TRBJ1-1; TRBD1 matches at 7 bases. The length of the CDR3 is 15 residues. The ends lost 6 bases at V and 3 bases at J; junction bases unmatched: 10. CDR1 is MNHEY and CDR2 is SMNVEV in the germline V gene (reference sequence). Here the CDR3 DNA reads TGTGCCAGCAGCCCTCCGGAGGGGGCGGACACTGAAGCTTTCTTT. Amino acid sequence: CASSPPEGADTEAFF.

CDR3 in amino acids: CASSFMRGNNEQFF. CDR3 DNA: TGTGCCAGCAGCTTCATGCGGGGAAACAATGAGCAGTTCTTC. This chain links TRBV13 with TRBJ2-1, with a weak D call TRBD2 (6 bases). Germline assignment: CDR1 PRHDT and CDR2 FYEKMQ (reference sequence). Trimming took 3 bases from V and 5 from J, leaving 11 bases between them. The CDR3 sequence is 14 residues long.

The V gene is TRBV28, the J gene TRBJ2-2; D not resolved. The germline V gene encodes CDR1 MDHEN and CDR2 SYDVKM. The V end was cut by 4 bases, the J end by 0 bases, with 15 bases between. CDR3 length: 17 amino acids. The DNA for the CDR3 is TGTGCCAGCAGTTACCCGTCTGAGTCCTCGAACACCGGGGAGCTGTTTTTT. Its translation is CASSYPSESSNTGELFF.

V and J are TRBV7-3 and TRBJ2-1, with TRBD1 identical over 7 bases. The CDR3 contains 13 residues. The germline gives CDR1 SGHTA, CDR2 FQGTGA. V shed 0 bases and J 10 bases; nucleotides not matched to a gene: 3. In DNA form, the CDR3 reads TGTGCCAGCAGCTTAACAATACAGGGGGAGCAGTTCTTC. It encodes CASSLTIQGEQFF.